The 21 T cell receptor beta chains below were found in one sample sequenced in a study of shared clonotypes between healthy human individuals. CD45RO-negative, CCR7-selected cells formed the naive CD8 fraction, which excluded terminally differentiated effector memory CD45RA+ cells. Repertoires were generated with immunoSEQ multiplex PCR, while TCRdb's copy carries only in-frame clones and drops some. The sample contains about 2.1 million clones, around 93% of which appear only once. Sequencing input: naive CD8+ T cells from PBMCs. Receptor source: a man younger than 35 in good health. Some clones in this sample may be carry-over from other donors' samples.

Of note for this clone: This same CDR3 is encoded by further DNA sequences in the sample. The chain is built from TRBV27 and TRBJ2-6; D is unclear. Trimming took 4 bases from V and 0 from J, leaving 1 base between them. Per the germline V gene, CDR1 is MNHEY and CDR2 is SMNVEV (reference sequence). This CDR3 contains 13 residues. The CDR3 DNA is TGTGCCAGCAGTTACTCTGGGGCCAACGTCCTGACTTTC. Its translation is CASSYSGANVLTF.

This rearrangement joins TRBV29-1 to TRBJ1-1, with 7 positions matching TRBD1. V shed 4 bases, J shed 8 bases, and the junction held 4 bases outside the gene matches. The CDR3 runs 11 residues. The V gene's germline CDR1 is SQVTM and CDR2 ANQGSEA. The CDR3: CSVGDRQEAFF. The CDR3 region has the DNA TGCAGCGTTGGGGACAGACAAGAAGCTTTCTTT.

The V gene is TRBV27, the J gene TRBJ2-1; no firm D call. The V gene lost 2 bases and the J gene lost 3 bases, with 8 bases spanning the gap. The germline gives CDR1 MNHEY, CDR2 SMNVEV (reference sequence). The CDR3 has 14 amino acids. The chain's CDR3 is CASSLNLIYNEQFF. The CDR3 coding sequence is TGTGCCAGCAGTTTAAATTTAATCTACAATGAGCAGTTCTTC.

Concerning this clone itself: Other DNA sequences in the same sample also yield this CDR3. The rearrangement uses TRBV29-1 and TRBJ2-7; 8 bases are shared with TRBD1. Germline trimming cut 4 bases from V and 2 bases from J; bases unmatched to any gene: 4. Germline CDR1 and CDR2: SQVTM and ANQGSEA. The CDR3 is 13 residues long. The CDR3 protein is CSVAGGRAYEQYF. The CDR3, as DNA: TGCAGCGTTGCAGGGGGCCGGGCCTACGAGCAGTACTTC.

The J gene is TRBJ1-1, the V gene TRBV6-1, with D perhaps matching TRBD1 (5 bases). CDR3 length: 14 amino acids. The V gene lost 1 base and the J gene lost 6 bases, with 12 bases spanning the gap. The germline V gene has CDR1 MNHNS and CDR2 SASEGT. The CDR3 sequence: CASSEGTRGPEAFF. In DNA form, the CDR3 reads TGTGCCAGCAGTGAAGGGACGAGGGGACCTGAAGCTTTCTTT.

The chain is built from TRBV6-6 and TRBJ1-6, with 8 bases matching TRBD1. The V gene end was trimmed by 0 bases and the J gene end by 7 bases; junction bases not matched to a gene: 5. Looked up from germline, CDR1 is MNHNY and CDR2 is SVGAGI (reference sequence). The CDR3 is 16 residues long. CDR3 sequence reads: CASSYSTGAPNSPLHF. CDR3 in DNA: TGTGCCAGCAGTTACTCGACAGGGGCCCCAAATTCACCCCTCCACTTT.

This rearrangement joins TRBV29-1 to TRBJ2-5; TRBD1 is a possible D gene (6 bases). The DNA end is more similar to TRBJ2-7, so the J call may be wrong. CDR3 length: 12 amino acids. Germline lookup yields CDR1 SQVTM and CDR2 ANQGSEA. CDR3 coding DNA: TGCAGCGTTTTTCTACAGGGACACGAGCAGTACTTC. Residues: CSVFLQGHEQYF.

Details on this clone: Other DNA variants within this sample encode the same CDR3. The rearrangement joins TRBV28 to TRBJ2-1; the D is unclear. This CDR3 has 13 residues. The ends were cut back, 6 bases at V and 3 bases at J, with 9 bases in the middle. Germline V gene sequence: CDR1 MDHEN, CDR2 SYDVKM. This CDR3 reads CASRARSYNEQFF. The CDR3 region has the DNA TGTGCCAGCAGGGCGCGGAGCTACAATGAGCAGTTCTTC.

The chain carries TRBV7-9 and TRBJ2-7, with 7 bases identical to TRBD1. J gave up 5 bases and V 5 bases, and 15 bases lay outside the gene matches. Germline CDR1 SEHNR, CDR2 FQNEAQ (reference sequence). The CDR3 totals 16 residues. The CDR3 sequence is CASSLGLRQGEDEQYF. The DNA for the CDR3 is TGTGCCAGCAGCCTGGGGCTCAGACAGGGTGAGGACGAGCAGTACTTC.

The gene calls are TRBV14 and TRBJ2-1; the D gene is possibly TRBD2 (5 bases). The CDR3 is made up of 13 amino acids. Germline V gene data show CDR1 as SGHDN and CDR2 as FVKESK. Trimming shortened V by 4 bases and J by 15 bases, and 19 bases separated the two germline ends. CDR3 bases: TGTGCCAGCAGCCCTCGTGGTAGCGCGGGCGGGTTCTTC. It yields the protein CASSPRGSAGGFF.

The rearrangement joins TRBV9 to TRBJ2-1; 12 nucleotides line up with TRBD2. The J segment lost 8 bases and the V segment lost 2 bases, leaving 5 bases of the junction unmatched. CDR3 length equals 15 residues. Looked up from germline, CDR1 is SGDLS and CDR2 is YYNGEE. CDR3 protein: CASSVGTSGWDEQFF. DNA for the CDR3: TGTGCCAGCAGCGTGGGGACTAGCGGGTGGGATGAGCAGTTCTTC. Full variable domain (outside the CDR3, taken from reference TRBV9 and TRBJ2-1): DSGVTQTPKHLITATGQRVTLRCSPRSGDLSVYWYQQSLDQGLQFLIQYYNGEERAKGNILERFSAQQFPDLHSELNLSSLELGDSALYFCASSVGTSGWDEQFFGPGTRLTVL.

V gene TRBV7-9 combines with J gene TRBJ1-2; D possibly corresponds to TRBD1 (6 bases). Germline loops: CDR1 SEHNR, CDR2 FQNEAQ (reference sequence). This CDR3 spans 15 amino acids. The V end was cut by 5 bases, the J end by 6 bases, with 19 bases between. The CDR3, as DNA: TGTGCCAGCAGCCCCCTGGGGTCGGGGGGCAATGGCTACACCTTC. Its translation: CASSPLGSGGNGYTF.

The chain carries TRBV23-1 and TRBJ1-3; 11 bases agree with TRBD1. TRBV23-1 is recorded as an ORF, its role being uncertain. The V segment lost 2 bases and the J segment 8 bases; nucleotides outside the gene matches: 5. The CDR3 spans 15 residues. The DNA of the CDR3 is TGCGCCAGCAGTCAAGGACAGGGGGCGGCGGACACCATATATTTT. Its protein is CASSQGQGAADTIYF.

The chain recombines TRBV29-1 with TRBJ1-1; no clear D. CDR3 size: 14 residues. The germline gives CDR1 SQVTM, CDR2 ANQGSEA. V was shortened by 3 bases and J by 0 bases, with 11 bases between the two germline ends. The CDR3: CSVDKLVMNTEAFF. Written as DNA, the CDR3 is TGCAGCGTTGACAAACTTGTCATGAACACTGAAGCTTTCTTT. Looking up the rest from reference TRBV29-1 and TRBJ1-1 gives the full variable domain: SAVISQKPSRDICQRGTSLTIQCQVDSQVTMMFWYRQQPGQSLTLIATANQGSEATYESGFVIDKFPISRPNLTFSTLTVSNMSPEDSSIYLCSVDKLVMNTEAFFGQGTRLTVV.

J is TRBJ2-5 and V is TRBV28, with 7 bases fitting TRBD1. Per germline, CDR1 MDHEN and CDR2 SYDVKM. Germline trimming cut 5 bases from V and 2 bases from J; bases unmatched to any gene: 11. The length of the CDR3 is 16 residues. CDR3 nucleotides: TGTGCCAGCAGTCTCCCCGGGGACAGCCCTCAAGAGACCCAGTACTTC. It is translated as CASSLPGDSPQETQYF.

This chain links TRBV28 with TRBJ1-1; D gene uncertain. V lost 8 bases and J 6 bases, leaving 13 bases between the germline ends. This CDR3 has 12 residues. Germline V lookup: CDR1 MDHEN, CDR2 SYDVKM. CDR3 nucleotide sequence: TGTGCCAGCCGTCCGAGTTGGTCTGAAGCTTTCTTT. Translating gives CASRPSWSEAFF.

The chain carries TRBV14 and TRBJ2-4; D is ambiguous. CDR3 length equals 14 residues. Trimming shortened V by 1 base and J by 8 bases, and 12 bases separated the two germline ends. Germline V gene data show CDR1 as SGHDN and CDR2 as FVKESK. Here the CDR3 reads CASSQAGRRDIQYF. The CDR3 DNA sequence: TGTGCCAGCAGCCAAGCCGGGCGAAGGGACATTCAGTACTTC.

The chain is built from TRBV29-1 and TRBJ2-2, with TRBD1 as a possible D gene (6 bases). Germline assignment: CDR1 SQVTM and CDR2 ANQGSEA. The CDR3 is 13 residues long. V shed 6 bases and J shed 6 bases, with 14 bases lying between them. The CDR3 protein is CSVVQGGAGELFF. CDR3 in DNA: TGCAGCGTCGTACAGGGTGGCGCCGGGGAGCTGTTTTTT.

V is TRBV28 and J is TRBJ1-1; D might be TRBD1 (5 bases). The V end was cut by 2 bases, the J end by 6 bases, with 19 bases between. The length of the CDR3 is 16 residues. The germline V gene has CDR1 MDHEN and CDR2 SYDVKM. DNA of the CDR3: TGTGCCAGCAGTTTACAAGTTGATGGGCGGGACGCTGAAGCTTTCTTT. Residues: CASSLQVDGRDAEAFF.

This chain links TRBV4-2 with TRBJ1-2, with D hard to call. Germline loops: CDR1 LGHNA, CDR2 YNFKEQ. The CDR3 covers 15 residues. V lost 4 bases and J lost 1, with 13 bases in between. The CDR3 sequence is CASSPPRAVNYGYTF. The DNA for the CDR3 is TGTGCCAGCAGCCCCCCCCGGGCGGTTAACTATGGCTACACCTTC.

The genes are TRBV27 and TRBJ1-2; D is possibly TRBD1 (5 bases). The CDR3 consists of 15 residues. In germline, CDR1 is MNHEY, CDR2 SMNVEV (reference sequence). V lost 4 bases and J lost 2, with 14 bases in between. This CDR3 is CASSSGTLGNYGYTF. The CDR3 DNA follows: TGTGCCAGCAGTTCAGGGACTCTGGGGAACTATGGCTACACCTTC.